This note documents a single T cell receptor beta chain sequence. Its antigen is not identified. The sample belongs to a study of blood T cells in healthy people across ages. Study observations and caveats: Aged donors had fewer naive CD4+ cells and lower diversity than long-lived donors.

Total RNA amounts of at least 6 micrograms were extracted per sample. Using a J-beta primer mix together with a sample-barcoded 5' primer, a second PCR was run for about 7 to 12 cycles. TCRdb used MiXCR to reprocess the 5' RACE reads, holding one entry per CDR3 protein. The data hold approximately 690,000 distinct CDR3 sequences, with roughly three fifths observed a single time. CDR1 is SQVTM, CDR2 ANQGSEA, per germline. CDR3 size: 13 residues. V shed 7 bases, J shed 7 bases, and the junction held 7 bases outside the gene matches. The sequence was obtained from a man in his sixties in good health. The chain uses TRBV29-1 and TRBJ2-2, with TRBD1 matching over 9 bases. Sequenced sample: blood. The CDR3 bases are TGCAGCGGCTTGACAGGGGGAGGCGGGGAGCTGTTTTTT. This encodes CSGLTGGGGELFF.